Here is one T cell receptor (beta chain) with its context. The antigen is undetermined. The sample belongs to a study of T cells in Graves' hyperthyroidism and ophthalmopathy. V lost 3 bases to trimming and J lost 1 base, with 17 bases between them. CDR1 and CDR2 (germline): WNHNN, SYGVQD (reference sequence). This CDR3 region has 17 residues. There were TCR beta CDR3 regions amplified from RNA transcripts. HTBI primers were employed in a first-round RT-PCR of the TCR CDR3. One entry per CDR3 protein results from TCRdb running MiXCR on the multiplex PCR reads. The sample comprises over 150,000 distinct CDR3 sequences, around 16% of which are singletons, and approximately 56% rests with the top ten. Patients were excluded for uncontrolled infection, other autoimmune disease, pregnancy or lactation. Diagnosing involved the use of clinical symptoms, serum thyroxine and TRAb, thyroid ultrasound and orbital computed tomography.

Study findings and constraints: Blood also contained most expanded thyroid clonotypes above 0.001.

The source is a woman between 50 and 59 years old with Graves' hyperthyroidism. Sequencing input: blood. The rearrangement uses TRBV10-1 and TRBJ2-3; D tentatively fits TRBD1 or TRBD2 (6 bases each). This CDR3 reads CASSEGLGGPGTDTQYF. The CDR3 DNA sequence: TGCGCCAGCAGTGAAGGTCTAGGGGGGCCTGGCACAGATACGCAGTATTTT.